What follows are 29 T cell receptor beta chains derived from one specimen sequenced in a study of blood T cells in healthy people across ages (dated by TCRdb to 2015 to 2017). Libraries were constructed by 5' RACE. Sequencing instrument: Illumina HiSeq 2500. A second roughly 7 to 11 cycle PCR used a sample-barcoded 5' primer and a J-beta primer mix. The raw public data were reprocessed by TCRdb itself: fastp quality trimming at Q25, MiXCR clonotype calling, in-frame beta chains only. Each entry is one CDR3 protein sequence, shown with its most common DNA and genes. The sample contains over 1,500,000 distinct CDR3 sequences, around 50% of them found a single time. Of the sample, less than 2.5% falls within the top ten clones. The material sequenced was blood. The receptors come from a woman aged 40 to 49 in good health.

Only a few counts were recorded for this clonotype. CDR3 sequence: CASKRGDSPLHF. The CDR3 region has the DNA TGTGCCAGCAAAAGAGGGGATTCACCCCTCCACTTT. The rearrangement joins TRBV13 to TRBJ1-6, with D perhaps TRBD1 (5 bases). Trimming left V 7 bases short and J 8 bases short, with 9 bases between. The CDR3 covers 12 residues. CDR1 PRHDT and CDR2 FYEKMQ come from the germline V gene (reference sequence).

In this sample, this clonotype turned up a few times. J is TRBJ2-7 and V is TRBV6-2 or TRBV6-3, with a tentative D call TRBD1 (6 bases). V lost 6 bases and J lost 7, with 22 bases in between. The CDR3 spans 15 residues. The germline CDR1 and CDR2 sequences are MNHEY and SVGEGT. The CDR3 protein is CASRQSRGRVGEQYF. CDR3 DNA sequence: TGTGCCAGCAGGCAGAGCAGGGGTCGTGTCGGGGAGCAGTACTTC.

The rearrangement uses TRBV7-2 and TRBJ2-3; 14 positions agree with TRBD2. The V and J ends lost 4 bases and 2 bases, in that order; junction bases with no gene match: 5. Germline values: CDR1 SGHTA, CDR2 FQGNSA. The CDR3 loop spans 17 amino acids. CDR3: CASSWTSGGHVTDTQYF. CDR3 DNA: TGTGCCAGCAGCTGGACTAGCGGGGGGCACGTCACAGATACGCAGTATTTT.

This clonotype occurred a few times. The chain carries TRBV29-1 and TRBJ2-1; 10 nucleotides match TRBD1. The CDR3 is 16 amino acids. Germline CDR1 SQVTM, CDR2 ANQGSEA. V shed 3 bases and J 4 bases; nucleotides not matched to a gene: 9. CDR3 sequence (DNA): TGCAGCGTTGAGGACGGGACAGGGGTTAGGTACAATGAGCAGTTCTTC. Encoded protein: CSVEDGTGVRYNEQFF.

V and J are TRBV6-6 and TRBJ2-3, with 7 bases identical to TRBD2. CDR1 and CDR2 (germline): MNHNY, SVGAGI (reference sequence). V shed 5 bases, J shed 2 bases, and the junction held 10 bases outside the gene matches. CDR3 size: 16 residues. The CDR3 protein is CASSPRGDPLTDTQYF. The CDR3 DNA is TGTGCCAGCAGTCCCCGGGGGGACCCTCTCACAGATACGCAGTATTTT.

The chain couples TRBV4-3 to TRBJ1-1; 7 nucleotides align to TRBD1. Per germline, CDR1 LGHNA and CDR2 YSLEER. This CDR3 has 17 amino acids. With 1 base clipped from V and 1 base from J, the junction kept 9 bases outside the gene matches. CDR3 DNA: TGCGCCAGCAGCCAAGTCAGGATGCACAGGGGGAACACTGAAGCTTTCTTT. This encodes CASSQVRMHRGNTEAFF.

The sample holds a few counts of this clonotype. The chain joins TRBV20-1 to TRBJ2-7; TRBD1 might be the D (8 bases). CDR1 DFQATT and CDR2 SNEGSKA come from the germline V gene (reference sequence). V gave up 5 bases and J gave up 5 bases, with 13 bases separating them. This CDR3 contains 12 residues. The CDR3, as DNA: TGCAGTGCTGAACAGGGGGGGAACGAGCAGTACTTC. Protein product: CSAEQGGNEQYF.

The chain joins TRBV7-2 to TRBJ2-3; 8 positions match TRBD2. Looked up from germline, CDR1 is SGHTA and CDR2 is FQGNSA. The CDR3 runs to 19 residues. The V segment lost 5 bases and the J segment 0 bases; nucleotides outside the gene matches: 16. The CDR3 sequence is CASSLYPHTSGGSTDTQYF. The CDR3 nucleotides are TGTGCCAGCAGCCTCTACCCTCATACTAGCGGTGGTAGCACAGATACGCAGTATTTT. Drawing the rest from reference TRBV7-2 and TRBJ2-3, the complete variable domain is GAGVSQSPSNKVTEKGKDVELRCDPISGHTALYWYRQSLGQGLEFLIYFQGNSAPDKSGLPSDRFSAERTGGSVSTLTIQRTQQEDSAVYLCASSLYPHTSGGSTDTQYFGPGTRLTVL.

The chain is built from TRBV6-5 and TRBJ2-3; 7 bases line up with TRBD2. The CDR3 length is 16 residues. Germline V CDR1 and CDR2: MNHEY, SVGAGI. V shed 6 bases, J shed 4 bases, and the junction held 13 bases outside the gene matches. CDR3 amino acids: CASSPGRAGGADTQYF. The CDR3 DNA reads TGTGCCAGCAGCCCGGGGAGGGCAGGTGGGGCAGATACGCAGTATTTT.

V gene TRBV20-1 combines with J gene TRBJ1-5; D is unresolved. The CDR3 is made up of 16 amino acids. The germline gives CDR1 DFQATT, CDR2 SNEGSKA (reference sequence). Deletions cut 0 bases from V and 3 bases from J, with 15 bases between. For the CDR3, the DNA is TGCAGTGCTAGAGACTCGCCTGTGGGCTACAATCAGCCCCAGCATTTT. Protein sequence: CSARDSPVGYNQPQHF.

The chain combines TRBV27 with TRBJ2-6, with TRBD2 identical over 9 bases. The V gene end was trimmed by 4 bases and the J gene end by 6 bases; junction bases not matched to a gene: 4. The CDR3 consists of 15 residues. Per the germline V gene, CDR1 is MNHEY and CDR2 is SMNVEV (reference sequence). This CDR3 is CASSSAGGMANVLTF. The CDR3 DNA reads TGTGCCAGCAGTTCAGCGGGGGGTATGGCCAACGTCCTGACTTTC.

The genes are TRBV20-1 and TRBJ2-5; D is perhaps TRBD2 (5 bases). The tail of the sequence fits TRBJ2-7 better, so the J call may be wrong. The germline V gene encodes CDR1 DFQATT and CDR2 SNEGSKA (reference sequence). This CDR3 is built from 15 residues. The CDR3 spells CSAGSAPRTTYEQYF. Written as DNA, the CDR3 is TGCAGTGCTGGGAGTGCCCCCCGAACCACCTACGAGCAGTACTTC.

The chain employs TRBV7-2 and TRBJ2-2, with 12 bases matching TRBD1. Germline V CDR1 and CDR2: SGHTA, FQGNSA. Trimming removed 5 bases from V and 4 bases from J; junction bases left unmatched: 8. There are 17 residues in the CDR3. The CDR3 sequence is CASSNRDRGRGTGELFF. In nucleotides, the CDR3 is TGTGCCAGCAGCAACCGGGACAGGGGGCGCGGCACCGGGGAGCTGTTTTTT.

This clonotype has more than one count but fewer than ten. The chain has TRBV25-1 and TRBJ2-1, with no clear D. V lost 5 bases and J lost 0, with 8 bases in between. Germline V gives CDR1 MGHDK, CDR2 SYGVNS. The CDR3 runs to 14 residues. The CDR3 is CASSKLSSYNEQFF. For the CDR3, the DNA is TGTGCCAGCAGTAAGCTGAGCTCCTACAATGAGCAGTTCTTC.

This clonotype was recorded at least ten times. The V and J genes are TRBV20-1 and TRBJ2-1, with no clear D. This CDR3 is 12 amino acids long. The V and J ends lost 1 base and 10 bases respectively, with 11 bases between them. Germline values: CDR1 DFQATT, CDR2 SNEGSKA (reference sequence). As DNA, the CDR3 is TGCAGTGCTAGAGGGGCCGGCTGGGAGCAGTTCTTC. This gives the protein CSARGAGWEQFF.

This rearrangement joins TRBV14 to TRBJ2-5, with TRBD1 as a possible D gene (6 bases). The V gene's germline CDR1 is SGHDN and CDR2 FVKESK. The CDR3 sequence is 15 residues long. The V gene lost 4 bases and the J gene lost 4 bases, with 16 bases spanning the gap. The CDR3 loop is CASSLAWTAVETQYF. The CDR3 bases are TGTGCCAGCAGCCTCGCGTGGACAGCGGTAGAGACCCAGTACTTC.

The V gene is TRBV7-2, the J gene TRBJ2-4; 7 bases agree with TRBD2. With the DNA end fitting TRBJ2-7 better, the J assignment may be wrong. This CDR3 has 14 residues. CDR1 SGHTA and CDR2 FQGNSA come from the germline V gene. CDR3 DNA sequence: TGTGCCAGCAGCCAGGTCCAGGCTAGCGGCGAGCAGTACTTC. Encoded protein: CASSQVQASGEQYF.

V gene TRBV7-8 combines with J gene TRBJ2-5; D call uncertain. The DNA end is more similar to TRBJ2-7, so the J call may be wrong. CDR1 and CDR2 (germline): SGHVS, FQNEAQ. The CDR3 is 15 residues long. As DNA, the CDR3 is TGTGCCAGCAGCTTAGATAGCAGGCCAGGTTACGAGCAGTACTTC. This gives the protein CASSLDSRPGYEQYF.

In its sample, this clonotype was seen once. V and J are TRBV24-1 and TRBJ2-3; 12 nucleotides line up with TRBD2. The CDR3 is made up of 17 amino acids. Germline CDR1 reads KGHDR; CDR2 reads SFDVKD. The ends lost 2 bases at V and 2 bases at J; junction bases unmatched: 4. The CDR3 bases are TGTGCCACCAGTGATTACCGACTAGCGGGGGTCACAGATACGCAGTATTTT. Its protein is CATSDYRLAGVTDTQYF.

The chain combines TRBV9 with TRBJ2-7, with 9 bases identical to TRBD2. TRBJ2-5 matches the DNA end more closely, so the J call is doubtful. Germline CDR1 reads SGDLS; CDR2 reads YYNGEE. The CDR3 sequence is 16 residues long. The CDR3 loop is CASSVVAGDPDETQYF. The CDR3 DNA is TGTGCCAGCAGCGTAGTAGCGGGGGACCCTGATGAGACCCAGTACTTC.

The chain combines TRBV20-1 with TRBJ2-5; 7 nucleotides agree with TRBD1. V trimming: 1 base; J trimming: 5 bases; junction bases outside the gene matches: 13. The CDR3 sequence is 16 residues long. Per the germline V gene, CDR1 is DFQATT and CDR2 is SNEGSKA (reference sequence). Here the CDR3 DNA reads TGCAGTGCTAGAGGACAGGGAGCCCTGTTTACCGAGACCCAGTACTTC. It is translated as CSARGQGALFTETQYF.

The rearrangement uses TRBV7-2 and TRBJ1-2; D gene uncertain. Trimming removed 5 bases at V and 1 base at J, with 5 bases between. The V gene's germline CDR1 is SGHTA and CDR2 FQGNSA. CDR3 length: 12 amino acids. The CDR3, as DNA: TGTGCCAGCAGCGCCATTAACTATGGCTACACCTTC. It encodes CASSAINYGYTF.

CDR3 residues: CASREKRGSDNEQFF. Here the CDR3 DNA reads TGTGCCAGCAGGGAAAAGCGGGGATCCGACAATGAGCAGTTCTTC. The chain is built from TRBV2 and TRBJ2-1, with 7 bases aligning to TRBD2. The CDR3 covers 15 residues. Per germline, CDR1 SNHLY and CDR2 FYNNEI. V lost 6 bases to trimming and J lost 5 bases; unmatched junction nucleotides: 10.

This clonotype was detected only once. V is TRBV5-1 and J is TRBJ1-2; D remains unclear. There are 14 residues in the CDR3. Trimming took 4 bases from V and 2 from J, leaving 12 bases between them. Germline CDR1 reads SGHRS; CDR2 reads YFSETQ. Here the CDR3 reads CASSLAAVNYGYTF. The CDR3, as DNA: TGCGCCAGCAGCCTGGCCGCAGTCAACTATGGCTACACCTTC.

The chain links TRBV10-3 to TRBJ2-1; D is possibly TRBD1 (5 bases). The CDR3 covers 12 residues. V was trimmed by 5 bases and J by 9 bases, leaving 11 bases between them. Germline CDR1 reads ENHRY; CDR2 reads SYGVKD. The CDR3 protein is CAISSGLAEQFF. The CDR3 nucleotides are TGTGCCATCAGTTCAGGGTTAGCTGAGCAGTTCTTC.

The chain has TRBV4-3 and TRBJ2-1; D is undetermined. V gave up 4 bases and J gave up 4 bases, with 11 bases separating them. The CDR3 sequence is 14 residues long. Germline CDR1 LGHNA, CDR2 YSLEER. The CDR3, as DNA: TGCGCCAGCAGCCCAGAGAGAAATTACAATGAGCAGTTCTTC. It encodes CASSPERNYNEQFF.

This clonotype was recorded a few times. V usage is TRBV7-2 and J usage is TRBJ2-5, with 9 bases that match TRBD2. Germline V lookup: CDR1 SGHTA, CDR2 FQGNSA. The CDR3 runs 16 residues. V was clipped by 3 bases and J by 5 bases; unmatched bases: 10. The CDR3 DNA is TGTGCCAGCAGCTTCGTGGCGGGGGGGCCTCTGGAGACCCAGTACTTC. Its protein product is CASSFVAGGPLETQYF.

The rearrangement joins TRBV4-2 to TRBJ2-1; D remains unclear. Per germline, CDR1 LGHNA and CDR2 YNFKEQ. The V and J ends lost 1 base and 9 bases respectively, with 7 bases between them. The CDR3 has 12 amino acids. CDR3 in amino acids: CASSQGSSEQFF. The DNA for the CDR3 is TGTGCCAGCAGCCAAGGGTCGAGTGAGCAGTTCTTC.

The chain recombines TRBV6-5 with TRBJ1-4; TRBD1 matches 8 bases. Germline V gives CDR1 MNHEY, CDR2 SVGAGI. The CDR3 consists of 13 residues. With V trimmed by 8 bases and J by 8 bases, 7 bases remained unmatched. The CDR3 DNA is TGTGCCAGCGCGGACAGGGTGGAAGAAAAACTGTTTTTT. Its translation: CASADRVEEKLFF.